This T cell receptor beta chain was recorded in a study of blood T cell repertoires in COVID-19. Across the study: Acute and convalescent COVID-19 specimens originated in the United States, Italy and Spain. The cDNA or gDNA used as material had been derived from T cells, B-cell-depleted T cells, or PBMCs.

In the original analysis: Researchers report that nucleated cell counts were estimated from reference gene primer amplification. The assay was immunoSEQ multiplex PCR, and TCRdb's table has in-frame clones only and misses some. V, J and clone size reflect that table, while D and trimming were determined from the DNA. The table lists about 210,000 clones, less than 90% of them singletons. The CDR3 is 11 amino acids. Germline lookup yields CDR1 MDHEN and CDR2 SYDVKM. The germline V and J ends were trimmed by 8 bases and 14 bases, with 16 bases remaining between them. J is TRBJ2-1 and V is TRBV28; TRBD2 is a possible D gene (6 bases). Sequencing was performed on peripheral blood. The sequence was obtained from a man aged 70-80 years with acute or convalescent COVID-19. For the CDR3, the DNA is TGTGCCAGCCTTAGCATGGGGACTGAGTTCTTC. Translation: CASLSMGTEFF.